A selection of T cell receptor beta chains follows, all from one sample in a study of beta chain features in type 1 diabetes. Sequencing used immunoSEQ multiplex PCR; TCRdb keeps in-frame clones, though not all of them. This table has tens of thousands of clones, approximately 59% appearing once. The sample consisted of Tregs from blood. These receptors were collected from a young woman in good health. CDR3s include the opening cysteine and the closing phenylalanine or tryptophan.

J gene	V gene	CDR3 protein
TRBJ2-1	TRBV6-1	CATRRGGGAYEQFF
TRBJ1-1	TRBV10-3	CAIRKDRGAFDTEAFF
TRBJ2-3	TRBV6-5	CASSSSGREDTQYF
TRBJ1-4	TRBV30	CACGQQSNEKLFF
TRBJ2-1	TRBV9	CASSVGWTATYYNEQFF
TRBJ2-6	TRBV14	CASSQDFLSGANVLTF
TRBJ2-1	TRBV5-1	CASSTGQGYNEQFF
TRBJ1-2	TRBV27	CASQQAGGGGYTF
TRBJ2-2	TRBV19	CASRRLAGGAPNTGELFF
TRBJ1-6	TRBV7-9	CASSLAPKGSPLHF
TRBJ2-3	TRBV2	CASSTGWATDTQYF
TRBJ2-7	TRBV29-1	CSVVQREHYEQYF
TRBJ2-3	TRBV6-6	CASSYSAGAIDTQYF
TRBJ2-5	TRBV29-1	CSVALAGAPATQYF
TRBJ2-5	TRBV6-5	CASSYLGTSGETQYF
TRBJ2-7	TRBV9	CASSVGGTPGQIQYF
TRBJ2-1	TRBV6-1	CASSNSGGEQFF
TRBJ1-1	TRBV25-1	CASQHLQGRGDTEAFF
TRBJ2-3	TRBV6-1	CASSAQGAADTQYF
TRBJ2-7	TRBV27	CASSIGTVGTALRF
TRBJ2-1	TRBV7-2	CASSLDGGAFDEQFF
TRBJ1-2	TRBV16	CASSPGTVSYGYTF
TRBJ1-1	TRBV9	CASSETGETEAFF
TRBJ1-2	TRBV7-9	CASSLGQGVSSFYGYTF
TRBJ2-7	TRBV7-3	CASSPREGYEQYF
TRBJ2-2	TRBV2	CASKPGWGELFF
TRBJ1-1	TRBV7-9	CASSPDRNEAFF
TRBJ2-1	TRBV7-6	CASSLLAGTYNEQFF
TRBJ2-6	TRBV6-1	CASRTTGTGANVLTF
TRBJ1-1	TRBV10-1	CASSESGAWGTEAFF
TRBJ2-3	TRBV25-1	CATSRVGVQDTQYF
TRBJ2-1	TRBV5-1	CASSFGSSYNEQFF
TRBJ2-5	TRBV7-9	CASSLYPSGVSEGTQYF
TRBJ1-2	TRBV19	CASSIGGWPTGGYTF
TRBJ1-1	TRBV30	CAWKGGGTGAFF
TRBJ2-1	TRBV29-1	CSVGTSGIYEQFF
TRBJ1-2	TRBV5-6	CASGTRPPYGYTF
TRBJ1-6	TRBV7-2	CASSLGGTVPSPLHF
TRBJ1-2	TRBV2	CASSPRTGSGYTF
TRBJ2-7	TRBV5-1	CASSLGAASSYEQYF
TRBJ1-5	TRBV15	CATSRTGTVNQPQHF
TRBJ1-2	TRBV6-1	CASRKNPTGNYGYTF
TRBJ2-7	TRBV6-6	CASSYPPGDEQYF
TRBJ2-5	TRBV19	CASSALAGAETQYF
TRBJ1-1	TRBV29-1	CSVEAGNTEAFF
TRBJ2-1	TRBV4-2	CASSQEQGFENEQFF
TRBJ2-3	TRBV5-1	CASRASGRAPDTQYF
TRBJ2-7	TRBV7-9	CASSRLSSYEQYF
TRBJ1-2	TRBV4-2	CASSQDSDSGYGYTF
TRBJ2-7	TRBV7-9	CASSLTSGQRGGYEQYF
TRBJ2-1	TRBV5-1	CASSLYGGSSYNEQFF
TRBJ1-4	TRBV2	CASSEDADPKLFF
TRBJ1-2	TRBV19	CASGQGGGYTF
TRBJ2-2	TRBV7-8	CASSPLQGSTGELFF
TRBJ2-7	TRBV5-1	CASSLRDRTYEQYF